The T cell receptor beta chain described here comes from a study of molecular identifiers for immune sequencing clone quantification. The ends were cut back, 4 bases at V and 2 bases at J, with 26 bases in the middle. The germline CDR1 and CDR2 sequences are SNHLY and FYNNEI. CDR3 length equals 19 residues. Worth noting for this clonotype: This clone may be a read error of a much larger clone one base away.

With listed TCR primers and previously described methods, bulk TCR libraries were prepared. TCRdb recomputed calls from the PCR reads with MiXCR, one row per CDR3 protein. The sample has a few hundred thousand distinct CDR3 sequences, roughly 24% seen once. The sequencing sample was made of naive CD8+ T cells from blood, with Jurkat cell RNA spiked in. As to subset: FACS-sorted CD8+CD4-CCR7+CD45RA+ naive T cells. This receptor was identified in a human donor in good health. Some libraries in this study had Jurkat cell RNA spiked in. The chain uses TRBV2 and TRBJ1-2; D is perhaps TRBD1 (5 bases). The CDR3 DNA is TGTGCCAGCAGTGTCGGGGACGGCCTCATTTTTATCCCGAACTATGGCTACACCTTC. It encodes CASSVGDGLIFIPNYGYTF. The entire variable domain, with the rest obtained from reference TRBV2 and TRBJ1-2, is as follows: EPEVTQTPSHQVTQMGQEVILRCVPISNHLYFYWYRQILGQKVEFLVSFYNNEISEKSEIFDDQFSVERPDGSNFTLKIRSTKLEDSAMYFCASSVGDGLIFIPNYGYTFGSGTRLTVV.